Following are 10 T cell receptor beta chains from one sample sequenced in a study of CD8 T cells in Susac syndrome. Random-hexamer reverse transcription was applied to roughly 0.5 to 1 ug RNA. TCRdb itself ran the immunoSEQ multiplex PCR reads through MiXCR, one entry per CDR3 protein. This sample carries under 250,000 distinct CDR3 sequences, about 95% of them seen once, and the ten largest clones take 0.15% to 0.2%. Input material: CD4+ T cells from PBMCs. The receptors here all came from a human donor with Susac syndrome.

The chain links TRBV20-1 to TRBJ1-5, with unresolved D. Germline CDR1 and CDR2: DFQATT and SNEGSKA (reference sequence). Trimming cost V 6 bases and J 2 bases, with 17 bases left between them. The CDR3 has 15 residues. The CDR3 spells CSALGRVSGNQPQHF. The CDR3 coding sequence is TGCAGTGCCCTGGGCCGGGTATCGGGCAATCAGCCCCAGCATTTT.

The chain recombines TRBV7-9 with TRBJ2-7; D is perhaps TRBD1 (6 bases). Trimming shortened V by 5 bases and J by 4 bases, and 15 bases separated the two germline ends. Germline CDR1 and CDR2: SEHNR and FQNEAQ (reference sequence). The CDR3 loop spans 14 amino acids. The CDR3 coding sequence is TGTGCCAGCAGCCCGCCAGGGGCTACGTACGAGCAGTACTTC. This translates into CASSPPGATYEQYF.

This chain joins TRBV20-1 and TRBJ1-4, with a weak D call TRBD1 (5 bases). Deletions cut 2 bases from V and 8 bases from J, with 15 bases between. CDR3 size: 14 residues. CDR1 and CDR2 from the germline V gene are DFQATT and SNEGSKA (reference sequence). CDR3 region: CSARLLHRDEKLFF. The CDR3 DNA follows: TGCAGTGCTAGACTCCTACATAGGGACGAAAAACTGTTTTTT.

The chain employs TRBV5-1 and TRBJ1-2; no firm D call. Per the germline V gene, CDR1 is SGHRS and CDR2 is YFSETQ. V shed 0 bases and J shed 4 bases, with 10 bases lying between them. This CDR3 is built from 14 residues. The CDR3 DNA follows: TGCGCCAGCAGCTTGGTCGGCCAGCGCTATGGCTACACCTTC. Its translation is CASSLVGQRYGYTF.

This chain joins TRBV3-1 and TRBJ1-2, with unresolved D. The V end was cut by 0 bases, the J end by 13 bases, with 18 bases between. The CDR3 covers 14 residues. Germline V gives CDR1 LGHDT, CDR2 YNNKEL (reference sequence). CDR3 DNA: TGTGCCAGCAGCCAAGATCTAAGCGACACCAAGGGCACCTTC. It is translated as CASSQDLSDTKGTF.

The chain joins TRBV6-6 to TRBJ2-5; D not resolved. V gave up 5 bases and J gave up 5 bases, with 18 bases separating them. The CDR3 is 15 residues long. From germline, CDR1 is MNHNY and CDR2 SVGAGI (reference sequence). CDR3 in DNA: TGTGCCAGCAGTCCGAGGACGGCTGTTGAGGAGACCCAGTACTTC. As protein: CASSPRTAVEETQYF.

J is TRBJ1-6 and V is TRBV20-1; no clear D gene. Trimming left V 3 bases short and J 0 bases short, with 9 bases between. CDR3 size: 15 residues. CDR1 is DFQATT and CDR2 is SNEGSKA in the germline V gene (reference sequence). CDR3 sequence: CSASIPDSYNSPLHF. CDR3 nucleotides: TGCAGTGCTAGTATCCCCGACTCCTATAATTCACCCCTCCACTTT.

The rearrangement links TRBV7-2 to TRBJ2-3; 7 bases line up with TRBD1. This CDR3 has 16 residues. The ends lost 5 bases at V and 2 bases at J; junction bases unmatched: 10. Germline CDR1 and CDR2: SGHTA and FQGNSA. CDR3 residues: CASSLRQGANTDTQYF. In DNA form, the CDR3 reads TGTGCCAGCAGCCTTCGACAGGGCGCGAACACAGATACGCAGTATTTT. The full variable domain, completed using reference TRBV7-2 and TRBJ2-3, is GAGVSQSPSNKVTEKGKDVELRCDPISGHTALYWYRQSLGQGLEFLIYFQGNSAPDKSGLPSDRFSAERTGGSVSTLTIQRTQQEDSAVYLCASSLRQGANTDTQYFGPGTRLTVL.

This sequence joins TRBV5-1 and TRBJ1-5; D may be TRBD1 (5 bases). This CDR3 has 15 residues. CDR1 and CDR2 (germline): SGHRS, YFSETQ. V was trimmed by 2 bases and J by 3 bases, leaving 12 bases between them. CDR3 sequence: CASSLEGTVNQPQHF. CDR3 in DNA: TGCGCCAGCAGCTTAGAAGGGACCGTCAATCAGCCCCAGCATTTT. The whole variable domain, filled in from reference TRBV5-1 and TRBJ1-5, reads KAGVTQTPRYLIKTRGQQVTLSCSPISGHRSVSWYQQTPGQGLQFLFEYFSETQRNKGNFPGRFSGRQFSNSRSEMNVSTLELGDSALYLCASSLEGTVNQPQHFGDGTRLSIL.

The chain couples TRBV30 to TRBJ1-6; TRBD1 matches at 9 bases. Unmatched junction bases numbered 3, after V lost 4 bases and J lost 2 bases. The germline CDR1 and CDR2 sequences are GTSNPN and SVGIG (reference sequence). The CDR3 extends over 15 amino acids. The CDR3 region is CAWTRTGAYNSPLHF. The DNA of the CDR3 is TGTGCCTGGACTCGGACAGGGGCCTATAATTCACCCCTCCACTTT.